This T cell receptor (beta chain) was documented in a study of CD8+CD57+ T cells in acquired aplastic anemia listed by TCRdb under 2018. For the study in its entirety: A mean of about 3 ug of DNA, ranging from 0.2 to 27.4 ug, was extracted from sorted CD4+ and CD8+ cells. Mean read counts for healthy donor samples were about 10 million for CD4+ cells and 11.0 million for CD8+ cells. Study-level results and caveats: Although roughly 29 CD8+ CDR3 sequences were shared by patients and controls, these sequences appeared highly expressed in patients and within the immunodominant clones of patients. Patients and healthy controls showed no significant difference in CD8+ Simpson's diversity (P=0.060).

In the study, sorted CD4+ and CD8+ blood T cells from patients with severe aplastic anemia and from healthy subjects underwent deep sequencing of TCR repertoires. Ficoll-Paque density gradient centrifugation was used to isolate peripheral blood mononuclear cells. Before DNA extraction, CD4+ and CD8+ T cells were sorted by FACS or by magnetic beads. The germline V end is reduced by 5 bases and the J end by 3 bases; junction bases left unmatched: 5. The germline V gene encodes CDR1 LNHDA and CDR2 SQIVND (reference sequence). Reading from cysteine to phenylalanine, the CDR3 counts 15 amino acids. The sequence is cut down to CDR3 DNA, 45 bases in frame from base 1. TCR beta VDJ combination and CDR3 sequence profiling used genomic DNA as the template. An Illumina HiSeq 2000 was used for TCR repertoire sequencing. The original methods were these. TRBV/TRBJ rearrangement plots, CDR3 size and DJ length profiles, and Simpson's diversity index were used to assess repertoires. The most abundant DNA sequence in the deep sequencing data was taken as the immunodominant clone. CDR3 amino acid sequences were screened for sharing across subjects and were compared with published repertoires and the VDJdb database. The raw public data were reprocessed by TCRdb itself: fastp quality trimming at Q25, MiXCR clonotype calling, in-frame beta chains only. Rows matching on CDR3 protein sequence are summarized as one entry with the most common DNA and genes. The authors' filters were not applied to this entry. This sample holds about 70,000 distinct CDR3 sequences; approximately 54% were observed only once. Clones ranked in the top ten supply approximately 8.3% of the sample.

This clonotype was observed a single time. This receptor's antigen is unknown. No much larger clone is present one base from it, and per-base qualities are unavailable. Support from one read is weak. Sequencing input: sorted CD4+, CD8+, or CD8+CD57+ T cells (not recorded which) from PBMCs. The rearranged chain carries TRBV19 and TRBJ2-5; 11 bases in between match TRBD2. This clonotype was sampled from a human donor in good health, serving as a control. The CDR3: CASSFGTSGKETQYF. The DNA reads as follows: TGTGCCAGTAGTTTCGGGACTAGCGGAAAAGAGACCCAGTACTTC.